A single sample gave rise to the 30 T cell receptor beta chains below, sequenced in a study of shared clonotypes between healthy human individuals. Produced via immunoSEQ multiplex PCR; TCRdb's table is partial and in-frame only. Among hundreds of thousands of clones listed, approximately 71% were seen once. Specimen: PBMCs. These receptors originate from a woman aged 40 to 50 in good health. Some clones in this sample may be carry-over from other donors' samples.

Points on this clone: A single base is all that separates this from a far larger clone, so a read error is likely. V is TRBV29-1 and J is TRBJ2-2; TRBD1 aligns across 11 bases. Germline V gene lookup returns CDR1 SQVTM and CDR2 ANQGSEA. The CDR3 spans 20 residues. CDR3 coding DNA: TGCAGCGTCGCTACCGGGACAGGGGGGTCTGGCGGGAGGGTCACCGAGGAGCTGTTTTTT. Translation gives CSVATGTGGSGGRVTEELFF.

This chain joins TRBV6-5 and TRBJ2-3; 9 bases map to TRBD1. The CDR3 contains 15 residues. V shed 6 bases and J 6 bases; nucleotides not matched to a gene: 10. Germline values: CDR1 MNHEY, CDR2 SVGAGI. The CDR3 is CASSRGQGGTDTQYF. The CDR3, as DNA: TGTGCCAGCAGCAGGGGACAGGGAGGGACGGATACGCAGTATTTT.

This clone was seen more than once but under ten times. The rearrangement links TRBV4-1 to TRBJ2-3; D not certain. The germline V gene encodes CDR1 MGHRA and CDR2 YSYEKL. CDR3 length: 13 amino acids. V was cut by 3 bases and J by 3 bases, with 7 bases left in between. The CDR3 is CASSHPKTDTQYF. DNA for the CDR3: TGCGCCAGCAGCCATCCCAAGACAGATACGCAGTATTTT.

Points on this clone: This clone may be a read error of a much larger clone one base away. The chain carries TRBV4-2 and TRBJ2-4, with 11 bases matching TRBD2. Germline assignment: CDR1 LGHNA and CDR2 YNFKEQ. This CDR3 has 17 amino acids. The CDR3 loop is CASSQDSGRVTKNTQYF. DNA of the CDR3: TGTGCCAGCAGCCAAGATAGCGGGAGGGTAACCAAAAACACTCAGTACTTC.

CDR3 region: CASSHGQTSNTEAFF. CDR3 DNA: TGTGCCAGCAGCCACGGACAGACCTCGAACACTGAAGCTTTCTTT. The V call is TRBV9, the J call TRBJ1-1; D possibly corresponds to TRBD1 (6 bases). Germline loops: CDR1 SGDLS, CDR2 YYNGEE. The length of the CDR3 is 15 residues. V lost 4 bases and J lost 1, with 14 bases in between.

The rearrangement uses TRBV7-2 and TRBJ2-5, with 8 positions matching TRBD1. J gave up 4 bases and V 3 bases, and 4 bases lay outside the gene matches. The CDR3 spans 14 residues. Germline lookup yields CDR1 SGHTA and CDR2 FQGNSA. The CDR3 bases are TGTGCCAGCAGCTTGGACAGGGTTACAGAGACCCAGTACTTC. Protein sequence: CASSLDRVTETQYF. The whole variable domain, remainder taken from reference TRBV7-2 and TRBJ2-5, is GAGVSQSPSNKVTEKGKDVELRCDPISGHTALYWYRQSLGQGLEFLIYFQGNSAPDKSGLPSDRFSAERTGGSVSTLTIQRTQQEDSAVYLCASSLDRVTETQYFGPGTRLLVL.

J is TRBJ1-5 and V is TRBV2; possibly TRBD1 for D (5 bases). CDR3 length: 13 residues. Germline V gives CDR1 SNHLY, CDR2 FYNNEI. V was clipped by 4 bases and J by 7 bases, with 11 bases between them. CDR3 bases: TGTGCCAGCAGTGTAGGTCAGGGACAGCCCCAGCATTTT. Translated: CASSVGQGQPQHF. Full variable domain (remainder filled in from reference TRBV2 and TRBJ1-5): EPEVTQTPSHQVTQMGQEVILRCVPISNHLYFYWYRQILGQKVEFLVSFYNNEISEKSEIFDDQFSVERPDGSNFTLKIRSTKLEDSAMYFCASSVGQGQPQHFGDGTRLSIL.

The genes are TRBV6-5 and TRBJ2-1, with D uncertain. The CDR3 runs 15 residues. The V gene's germline CDR1 is MNHEY and CDR2 SVGAGI. Deletions cut 0 bases from V and 5 bases from J, with 11 bases between. CDR3 in amino acids: CASSYSAFYHNEQFF. Here the CDR3 DNA reads TGTGCCAGCAGTTACTCGGCGTTTTACCACAATGAGCAGTTCTTC.

Comments on this clone: Given a far larger clone just one base away, this is likely a sequencing read error. Additional DNA sequences in this sample encode the identical CDR3. V gene TRBV18 combines with J gene TRBJ2-2; D unclear. Germline values: CDR1 KGHSH, CDR2 LQKENI. V was pared by 0 bases and J by 1 base, with 0 bases between. The CDR3 extends over 13 amino acids. The CDR3 loop reads CASSPPNTGELFF. The CDR3 DNA reads as TGTGCCAGCTCACCACCGAACACCGGGGAGCTGTTTTTT.

This clone was counted once. This rearrangement joins TRBV6-6 to TRBJ1-1, with D possibly matching TRBD1 (5 bases). Trimming left V 5 bases short and J 2 bases short, with 15 bases between. The length of the CDR3 is 15 residues. Germline CDR1 is MNHNY and CDR2 is SVGAGI (reference sequence). As DNA, the CDR3 is TGTGCCAGCAGTCCCCCAGGGTTCGGCAACACTGAAGCTTTCTTT. Translating it yields CASSPPGFGNTEAFF.

The J gene is TRBJ1-4, the V gene TRBV4-1; 9 bases line up with TRBD1. The CDR3 loop spans 16 amino acids. Germline V gene lookup returns CDR1 MGHRA and CDR2 YSYEKL. The J segment lost 4 bases and the V segment lost 1 base, leaving 4 bases of the junction unmatched. The CDR3 region is CASSQAQGASNEKLFF. CDR3 nucleotide sequence: TGCGCCAGCAGCCAAGCACAGGGGGCAAGTAATGAAAAACTGTTTTTT.

The chain is built from TRBV9 and TRBJ1-2; D is unclear. Germline loops: CDR1 SGDLS, CDR2 YYNGEE. CDR3 size: 12 residues. V was clipped by 4 bases and J by 5 bases, with 9 bases between them. CDR3 sequence: CASSTTPYGYTF. The DNA for the CDR3 is TGTGCCAGCAGCACAACACCGTATGGCTACACCTTC.

The rearrangement links TRBV28 to TRBJ2-2, with TRBD2 identical over 7 bases. CDR1 MDHEN and CDR2 SYDVKM come from the germline V gene. With V trimmed by 4 bases and J by 1 base, 3 bases remained unmatched. The CDR3 length is 15 residues. The CDR3 loop is CASSSGGKNTGELFF. The CDR3 region has the DNA TGTGCCAGCAGTTCCGGGGGGAAGAACACCGGGGAGCTGTTTTTT.

The chain has TRBV12-5 and TRBJ1-5; D is perhaps TRBD1 (5 bases). The germline gives CDR1 LGHNT, CDR2 FRNRAP. CDR3 size: 18 residues. The ends were cut back, 6 bases at V and 1 base at J, with 22 bases in the middle. The CDR3 is CASGPPNRAPGSNQPQHF. In DNA form, the CDR3 reads TGTGCTAGTGGCCCGCCGAACCGGGCCCCAGGGAGCAATCAGCCCCAGCATTTT. Based on the CDR3 plus reference TRBV12-5 and TRBJ1-5, the full variable domain is DARVTQTPRHKVTEMGQEVTMRCQPILGHNTVFWYRQTMMQGLELLAYFRNRAPLDDSGMPKDRFSAEMPDATLATLKIQPSEPRDSAVYFCASGPPNRAPGSNQPQHFGDGTRLSIL.

Concerning this clone itself: This may be a read error: a much more frequent sequence differs by one nucleotide. The chain couples TRBV29-1 to TRBJ1-2; TRBD1 matches 9 bases. The CDR3 has 12 amino acids. The germline CDR1 and CDR2 sequences are SQVTM and ANQGSEA. DNA for the CDR3: TGCAGTGCCGACAGGGGGTTGGGAGGCTACACCTTC. Translating it yields CSADRGLGGYTF.

This clone was seen once. The chain couples TRBV28 to TRBJ1-3; TRBD1 matches at 8 bases. Looked up from germline, CDR1 is MDHEN and CDR2 is SYDVKM. The CDR3 has 15 residues. The V and J ends lost 2 bases and 1 base, in that order; junction bases with no gene match: 1. The CDR3 loop reads CASSLRTGSGNTIYF. The CDR3 DNA reads as TGTGCCAGCAGTTTAAGGACAGGGTCTGGAAACACCATATATTTT.

The chain combines TRBV7-9 with TRBJ2-1, with 7 bases fitting TRBD2. This CDR3 is 16 amino acids long. Germline loops: CDR1 SEHNR, CDR2 FQNEAQ (reference sequence). Trimming took 0 bases from V and 4 from J; bases not matched to a gene: 6. This chain's CDR3 is CASSLASSSGYNEQFF. The CDR3 DNA reads TGTGCCAGCAGCTTAGCCTCGTCTAGCGGATACAATGAGCAGTTCTTC.

The table lists this clone with a count of one. This chain links TRBV6-5 with TRBJ1-1, with TRBD1 as a possible D gene (5 bases). Trimming cost V 6 bases and J 5 bases, with 19 bases left between them. Germline CDR1 is MNHEY and CDR2 is SVGAGI. This CDR3 has 15 residues. The CDR3 DNA is TGTGCCAGCAGCCGGACCCGGGACTTAAGTACTGAAGCTTTCTTT. As protein: CASSRTRDLSTEAFF.

V gene TRBV11-3 combines with J gene TRBJ2-4; tentatively, D is TRBD1 or TRBD2 (5 bases each). This CDR3 is built from 15 residues. Between the trimmed V and J ends, which lost 1 base and 6 bases, there was a span of 13 bases. CDR1 and CDR2 (germline): SGHNT, YENEEA. The CDR3 here is CASSLGVGAGNIQYF. The DNA for the CDR3 is TGTGCCAGCAGCTTAGGGGTAGGGGCGGGAAACATTCAGTACTTC.

Comments on this clone: This likely came from a read error, as a far larger clone is one base away. The genes are TRBV7-2 and TRBJ1-5; D uncertain. From germline, CDR1 is SGHTA and CDR2 FQGNSA. The CDR3 loop spans 15 amino acids. CDR3: CASSLVDRWDQSQHF. In nucleotides, the CDR3 is TGTGCCAGCAGCTTAGTAGACCGATGGGATCAGTCCCAGCATTTT.

The chain links TRBV6-4 to TRBJ2-2, with 8 bases identical to TRBD2. Germline lookup yields CDR1 MRHNA and CDR2 SNTAGT. Losses at the gene ends were 3 bases for V and 5 bases for J; bases not matched to a gene: 5. The CDR3 sequence is 15 residues long. The CDR3: CASSEGGRSTGELFF. CDR3 nucleotides: TGTGCCAGCAGTGAAGGCGGGAGGAGTACCGGGGAGCTGTTTTTT.

The chain uses TRBV6-6 and TRBJ2-1, with D perhaps TRBD1 or TRBD2 (5 bases each). The CDR3 is 15 residues long. Trimming stripped 0 bases from V and 0 bases from J, with 6 bases between. Germline CDR1 MNHNY, CDR2 SVGAGI (reference sequence). CDR3 residues: CASSYSGDSYNEQFF. The CDR3 coding sequence is TGTGCCAGCAGTTACTCGGGGGACTCCTACAATGAGCAGTTCTTC.

As for this clone: A read error is the likely source, as a far larger clone sits one nucleotide away. This chain uses TRBV29-1 with TRBJ1-1; D gene ambiguous. The V gene lost 3 bases and the J gene lost 1 base, with 9 bases spanning the gap. The CDR3 loop spans 13 amino acids. Germline lookup yields CDR1 SQVTM and CDR2 ANQGSEA. The CDR3 protein is CSVDAARNTEAFF. CDR3 coding DNA: TGCAGCGTTGACGCAGCCAGGAACACTGAAGCTTTCTTT.

The chain is built from TRBV5-1 and TRBJ1-1; D unclear. From germline, CDR1 is SGHRS and CDR2 YFSETQ. The V and J ends lost 4 bases and 1 base respectively, with 11 bases between them. The CDR3 is 14 amino acids. CDR3 amino acids: CASSPGRQNTEAFF. DNA for the CDR3: TGCGCCAGCAGCCCCGGCCGACAGAACACTGAAGCTTTCTTT.

This clone was counted many times. The CDR3 is CASSNRAGGNQETQYF. The CDR3 coding sequence is TGTGCCAGCAGTAACCGAGCGGGAGGAAACCAAGAGACCCAGTACTTC. The chain couples TRBV27 to TRBJ2-5, with 9 bases identical to TRBD2. Germline CDR1 and CDR2: MNHEY and SMNVEV (reference sequence). Germline trimming cut 5 bases from V and 0 bases from J; bases unmatched to any gene: 7. This CDR3 region has 16 residues.

V usage is TRBV18 and J usage is TRBJ1-2; no firm D call. V was pared by 3 bases and J by 0 bases, with 11 bases between. CDR1 and CDR2 from the germline V gene are KGHSH and LQKENI. There are 15 residues in the CDR3. The CDR3 region has the DNA TGTGCCAGCTCACCCCGTAGGGAACCTAACTATGGCTACACCTTC. Its protein product is CASSPRREPNYGYTF. Full variable domain (rest looked up from reference TRBV18 and TRBJ1-2): NAGVMQNPRHLVRRRGQEARLRCSPMKGHSHVYWYRQLPEEGLKFMVYLQKENIIDESGMPKERFSAEFPKEGPSILRIQQVVRGDSAAYFCASSPRREPNYGYTFGSGTRLTVV.

The chain carries TRBV6-5 and TRBJ1-1, with 7 nucleotides matching TRBD1. The V gene end was trimmed by 7 bases and the J gene end by 9 bases; junction bases not matched to a gene: 11. The CDR3 is 13 amino acids. Germline V gene sequence: CDR1 MNHEY, CDR2 SVGAGI. The chain's CDR3 is CASTRDRVGQAFF. The CDR3 nucleotides are TGTGCCAGCACTAGAGACAGGGTCGGACAAGCTTTCTTT.

The DNA for the CDR3 is TGCGCCAGCAGCTTGGTTCTGGGGGTGTACGAGCAGTACTTC. Amino acid sequence: CASSLVLGVYEQYF. The chain has TRBV5-1 and TRBJ2-7; possibly TRBD1 or TRBD2 for D (5 bases each). The CDR3 is 14 residues long. The ends were cut back, 0 bases at V and 4 bases at J, with 11 bases in the middle. From germline, CDR1 is SGHRS and CDR2 YFSETQ.

The rearrangement joins TRBV27 to TRBJ2-1; a weak D match, TRBD2 (6 bases). CDR1 MNHEY and CDR2 SMNVEV come from the germline V gene (reference sequence). The V gene lost 5 bases and the J gene lost 7 bases, with 21 bases spanning the gap. This CDR3 region has 16 residues. The CDR3 protein is CASSTIAARGKNEQFF. The CDR3 DNA reads TGTGCCAGCAGTACTATAGCGGCGAGGGGAAAAAATGAGCAGTTCTTC.

This sequence joins TRBV7-2 and TRBJ2-1, with 14 bases lining up with TRBD2. This CDR3 has 14 amino acids. CDR1 and CDR2 (germline): SGHTA, FQGNSA. The V gene end was trimmed by 5 bases and the J gene end by 8 bases; junction bases not matched to a gene: 2. As DNA, the CDR3 is TGTGCCAGCAGCCGGACTAGCGGGAGGCATGAGCAGTTCTTC. It encodes CASSRTSGRHEQFF.